A selection of T cell receptor beta chains follows, all from one sample in a study of chemoradiotherapy in HPV16-positive cancers. The method was immunoSEQ multiplex PCR; TCRdb's version includes in-frame clones alone and lacks a portion of them. The table lists several thousand clones, about 74% of them singletons. The source was tumor tissue, collected from a patient who underwent chemoradiotherapy. The origin of the receptors is a human donor with HPV-associated anogenital cancer. CDR3s include the opening cysteine and the closing phenylalanine or tryptophan. Fields, in order: CDR3 protein, CDR3 DNA, clone size, D gene, V gene, J gene. A D gene is named only where the DNA matches it firmly. Clone size appears in some rows only: once, few, many, or a class for an expanded clone.

CASSLEAGGPYEQYF	TGCGCCAGCAGCTTGGAGGCAGGGGGCCCCTACGAGCAGTACTTC	few	TRBD1	TRBV5-1	TRBJ2-7
CASSPGPQGKLFF	TGTGCCAGCAGCCCGGGACCCCAAGGAAAACTGTTTTTT	-	-	TRBV27	TRBJ1-4
CASSLGGGTNYEQYF	TGTGCCAGCAGCTTAGGGGGAGGGACCAACTACGAGCAGTACTTC	once	TRBD2	TRBV7-9	TRBJ2-7
CASSPGTSQETQYF	TGTGCCAGCAGCCCCGGGACTAGCCAAGAGACCCAGTACTTC	medium-sized	TRBD2	TRBV9	TRBJ2-5
CASSHDRLMRTQYF	TGTGCCAGCAGCCATGACAGACTCATGAGGACCCAGTACTTC	-	-	TRBV5-6	TRBJ2-5
CASSESGGATYEQYF	TGCGCCAGCAGTGAAAGCGGTGGGGCAACTTACGAGCAGTACTTC	-	-	TRBV10-1	TRBJ2-7
CASSQVVGALYEQYF	TGCGCCAGCAGCCAAGTGGTGGGGGCCCTCTACGAGCAGTACTTC	-	-	TRBV4-1	TRBJ2-7
CASASPGYLSTDTQYF	TGTGCCAGCGCCTCTCCGGGGTACCTTAGCACAGATACGCAGTATTTT	-	-	TRBV28	TRBJ2-3
CASSNSVGNTGELFF	TGTGCCAGCAGCAATAGCGTTGGGAACACCGGGGAGCTGTTTTTT	-	-	TRBV7-7	TRBJ2-2
CSGLNEKLFF	TGCAGCGGGCTAAATGAAAAACTGTTTTTT	-	-	TRBV29-1	TRBJ1-4
CASSVAGAFNQPQHF	TGTGCCAGCAGCGTAGCAGGGGCCTTCAATCAGCCCCAGCATTTT	-	-	TRBV9	TRBJ1-5
CASRAPNTGATQYF	TGTGCCAGCAGAGCTCCGAATACAGGGGCTACGCAGTATTTT	-	TRBD1	TRBV6-5	TRBJ2-3
CASSLGGGVYGYTF	TGTGCCAGCAGCCTCGGGGGTGGGGTCTATGGCTACACCTTC	few	-	TRBV7-9	TRBJ1-2
CASSVGSLRGLNSPLHF	TGTGCCAGCAGCGTAGGGAGTCTACGGGGCCTTAATTCACCCCTCCACTTT	-	-	TRBV9	TRBJ1-6
CASSLRDIYEQYF	TGTGCCAGCAGTTTACGGGACATTTACGAGCAGTACTTC	-	-	TRBV2	TRBJ2-7
CASSPTSGEGTDTQYF	TGTGCCAGCAGTCCTACTAGCGGGGAAGGCACAGATACGCAGTATTTT	large	TRBD2	TRBV7-9	TRBJ2-3
CATSSASSTEAFF	TGTGCCACCAGCAGCGCTTCTTCCACTGAAGCTTTCTTT	-	-	TRBV15	TRBJ1-1
CASSEGRGRQPQHF	TGTGCCAGCAGTGAAGGCAGGGGGCGTCAGCCCCAGCATTTT	-	TRBD1	TRBV6-1	TRBJ1-5
CASSVWGGEKLFF	TGCGCCAGCAGCGTTTGGGGAGGGGAAAAACTGTTTTTT	-	-	TRBV5-1	TRBJ1-4
CASSEVRQLNQPQHF	TGTGCCAGCAGTGAAGTAAGACAGCTCAATCAGCCCCAGCATTTT	-	-	TRBV2	TRBJ1-5
CASSLSGKTEAFF	TGCGCCAGCAGCTTATCAGGGAAGACTGAAGCTTTCTTT	-	-	TRBV5-1	TRBJ1-1
CASSLDYPLGSQHF	TGTGCCAGCAGCCTGGACTACCCGTTAGGATCCCAGCATTTT	few	-	TRBV27	TRBJ1-5
CASSMSAYSNQPQHF	TGTGCCAGTAGTATGTCCGCGTATAGCAATCAGCCCCAGCATTTT	few	-	TRBV19	TRBJ1-5
CSPANYGYTF	TGCAGTCCAGCCAACTATGGCTACACCTTC	-	-	TRBV20-1	TRBJ1-2
CASSLGGYQQFF	TGTGCCAGCAGCTTAGGTGGGTACCAGCAGTTCTTC	few	-	TRBV11-1	TRBJ2-1
CAWSPGTGEAFF	TGTGCCTGGAGTCCAGGGACAGGTGAAGCTTTCTTT	-	TRBD1	TRBV30	TRBJ1-1
CATSRGGRNSPLHF	TGTGCCACCAGCAGGGGCGGACGTAATTCACCCCTCCACTTT	-	-	TRBV15	TRBJ1-6
CASSLVGGAGYGYTF	TGCGCCAGCAGCTTGGTAGGGGGGGCAGGCTATGGCTACACCTTC	-	-	TRBV5-1	TRBJ1-2
CASIGATEAFF	TGTGCCAGCATAGGGGCAACTGAAGCTTTCTTT	-	-	TRBV6-5	TRBJ1-1
CASSFEGSLNTEAFF	TGTGCCAGCAGCTTTGAGGGGTCATTGAACACTGAAGCTTTCTTT	-	-	TRBV7-9	TRBJ1-1
CASSPIAGSGSYEQYF	TGTGCCAGCAGCCCCATAGCCGGGTCGGGATCCTACGAGCAGTACTTC	-	-	TRBV7-6	TRBJ2-7
CASSSLGQGAREKLFF	TGTGCCAGCAGCTCCCTCGGACAGGGGGCACGGGAAAAACTGTTTTTT	-	TRBD1	TRBV13	TRBJ1-4
CASSLDPGASPLHF	TGTGCCAGCAGCTTAGATCCAGGGGCTTCACCCCTCCACTTT	few	-	TRBV11-2	TRBJ1-6
CASSWGTGELFF	TGTGCCAGCTCATGGGGGACCGGGGAGCTGTTTTTT	-	-	TRBV9	TRBJ2-2
CASSSGTDTQYF	TGTGCCAGCAGCTCAGGAACAGATACGCAGTATTTT	-	-	TRBV7-3	TRBJ2-3
CASTDTYEQYF	TGTGCCAGCACGGATACCTACGAGCAGTACTTC	-	-	TRBV6-6	TRBJ2-7
CAWSVRARRQGGPNF	TGTGCCTGGAGTGTACGGGCTCGGAGACAGGGGGGACCTAACTTC	-	TRBD1	TRBV30	TRBJ2-5
CASSLRTTGAQHF	TGTGCCAGCAGCTTACGGACCACGGGGGCCCAGCATTTT	-	-	TRBV11-2	TRBJ1-5
CASSPTGGWGQPQHF	TGTGCCAGCAGCCCCACAGGGGGCTGGGGTCAGCCCCAGCATTTT	-	TRBD1	TRBV7-4	TRBJ1-5
CASSGTVNEKLFF	TGTGCCAGCAGCGGGACAGTTAATGAAAAACTGTTTTTT	-	TRBD1	TRBV6-5	TRBJ1-4
CASSDKYNSLYNEQFF	TGTGCCAGCAGCGATAAATATAACAGTCTCTACAATGAGCAGTTCTTC	-	-	TRBV14	TRBJ2-1
CASSLATLRGSGANVLTF	TGTGCCAGCAGCCTCGCGACCCTTAGGGGCTCTGGGGCCAACGTCCTGACTTTC	-	-	TRBV7-3	TRBJ2-6